This T cell receptor (beta chain) was sequenced for a study of glioma-infiltrating T cells. Overall study results and limits: Very few CDR3 sequences were shared between tissue and blood.

TCR alpha and beta CDR3 regions were amplified from RNA using iRepertoire nested multiplex PCR. Input was about 85-450 ng of tissue mRNA or PBMC total RNA. MiXCR, applied by TCRdb to the multiplex PCR reads, yields one record per CDR3 protein. This sample yields some 18,000 distinct CDR3 sequences, of which 55% to 70% are seen a single time; roughly 45% belongs to the top ten. Per the germline V gene, CDR1 is MDHEN and CDR2 is SYDVKM. This CDR3 has 13 amino acids. V was trimmed by 3 bases and J by 6 bases, leaving 9 bases between them. With respect to this clonotype: As yet, its antigen is unknown.

This sequence was found in a human donor with low-grade glioma or glioblastoma, undergoing nonglioma brain surgery, or in good health (not recorded which). Sequenced material: glioma tissue, nonneoplastic brain tissue, or PBMCs (not recorded which). The genes are TRBV28 and TRBJ1-5; D gene unclear. CDR3 sequence reads: CASSFRRVQPQHF. The CDR3 region has the DNA TGTGCCAGCAGTTTCAGGAGGGTTCAGCCCCAGCATTTT.